Listed below are T cell receptor beta chains from one sample, sequenced in a study of T cells in Graves' hyperthyroidism and ophthalmopathy. Via MiXCR, TCRdb re-called the multiplex PCR reads, giving one row per CDR3 protein. The data hold 450,000 to 700,000 distinct CDR3 sequences, with 40% to 55% observed a single time. Sequencing was done on a sample of peripheral blood or thyroid tissue (not recorded which). These receptors all stem from a woman between 18 and 29 years old with Graves' hyperthyroidism. Each CDR3 is given with its conserved first and last residue. A D gene is named only where the DNA matches it firmly. The size of a clone is reported for some rows only, either as once, few or many, or as a class for expanded clones.

>.|many|TRBJ1-1|TRBV6-5
TGTGCCAGCAGTTACGATGGGGTTATGAGTACTTTCTTT
CASSYDGVMSTFF
>TRBD2|many|TRBJ2-2|TRBV5-1
TGCGCCAGCAGCTTGGCGCGGTTGACTAGCGGATACACCGGGGAGCTGTTTTTT
CASSLARLTSGYTGELFF
>.|.|TRBJ1-2|TRBV29-1
TGCAGCGTTTTGTCTCAGAACTATGGCTACACCTTC
CSVLSQNYGYTF
>.|many|TRBJ2-7|TRBV7-9
TGTGCCAGCAGCTTAGCTGGCAGTCCCTACGAGCAGTACTTC
CASSLAGSPYEQYF
>.|.|TRBJ2-7|TRBV20-1
TGCAGCGTTAGTGGTGGCGGGCAGGAGTACGAGCAGTACTTC
CSVSGGGQEYEQYF
>.|many|TRBJ1-1|TRBV12-3/TRBV12-4
TGTGCCAGCAGTTTAGCTGGGGAGGGATACACTGAAGCTTTCTTT
CASSLAGEGYTEAFF
>TRBD1|many|TRBJ1-6|TRBV12-3/TRBV12-4
TGTGCCAGCAGTCCAACAGGGGTCGGGTATAATTCACCCCTCCACTTT
CASSPTGVGYNSPLHF
>.|many|TRBJ1-4|TRBV5-4
TGTGCCAGCAGCTCGACCCCGAGGGGAAATGAAAAACTGTTTTTT
CASSSTPRGNEKLFF
>.|.|TRBJ2-6|TRBV7-2
TGTGCCAGCAGCTTGGGGGGGCGCGGGGCCAACGTCCTGACTTTC
CASSLGGRGANVLTF
>TRBD2|many|TRBJ2-7|TRBV7-2
TGTGCCAGCAGCTTAGGACCGGGACTAGTAATCGAGCAGTACTTC
CASSLGPGLVIEQYF
>.|many|TRBJ1-5|TRBV9
TGTGCCAGCAGCGTACGTACCGAGGGTCCCTTTTCCCAGCCCCAGCATTTT
CASSVRTEGPFSQPQHF
>.|.|TRBJ2-7|TRBV11-3
TGTGCCAGCAGCTTAGAATCCGCATCCTACGAGCAGTACTTC
CASSLESASYEQYF
>.|.|TRBJ2-7|TRBV12-3/TRBV12-4
TGTGCCAGCAGTTTCGAGTACGAGCAGTACTTC
CASSFEYEQYF
>.|many|TRBJ2-7|TRBV10-3
TGTGCCATTAATGACTGGGCGGCAGGGGGGATATACGAGCAGTACTTC
CAINDWAAGGIYEQYF
>.|.|TRBJ1-2|TRBV29-1
TGCAGCGTTGGGGACTCCGGGTTAGGCTACACCTTC
CSVGDSGLGYTF
>.|many|TRBJ2-7|TRBV30
TGTGCCTGGAGTAGGCGCTACGAGCAGTACTTC
CAWSRRYEQYF
>TRBD2|.|TRBJ2-7|TRBV7-2
TGTGCCAGCAGCCCCTTAGCGGGAGTTCTTTCCGAGCAGTACTTC
CASSPLAGVLSEQYF
>TRBD2|.|TRBJ2-1|TRBV5-1
TGCGCCAGCAGCTTGTCCGGCGGGAGGGCCTCGGGGAAGCAGTTCTTC
CASSLSGGRASGKQFF
>.|many|TRBJ2-5|TRBV2
TGTGCCAGCAGTGAAGGGATTAGCAAAGAGACCCAGTACTTC
CASSEGISKETQYF
>TRBD2|.|TRBJ2-2|TRBV5-1
TGCGCCAGCAGCTTTTTTAGCGGGAGTCGGGGCATTGGCACCGGGGAGCTGTTTTTT
CASSFFSGSRGIGTGELFF
>.|.|TRBJ1-6|TRBV20-1
TGCAGTGCTAGAGCGGATAGCATAGATTCACCCCTCCACTTT
CSARADSIDSPLHF
>.|.|TRBJ1-2|TRBV25-1
TGTGCCAGTCAGACAGGTGTCCCGAATGGCTACACCTTC
CASQTGVPNGYTF
>.|many|TRBJ2-7|TRBV7-2
TGTGCCAGCAGCTTAAACAGGCAATCCTACGAGCAGTACTTC
CASSLNRQSYEQYF
>.|many|TRBJ2-7|TRBV3-1
TGTGCCAGCAGCCATTCTTCAGTTGGCGAGCAGTACTTC
CASSHSSVGEQYF
>TRBD2|.|TRBJ2-3|TRBV7-8
TGTGCCAGCAGCTTAACGGGAGGTCTCACAGATACGCAGTATTTT
CASSLTGGLTDTQYF
>TRBD2|.|TRBJ2-3|TRBV12-3/TRBV12-4
TGTGCCAGCAGTCCTAGCGGGAGAGTTTATACGCAGTATTTT
CASSPSGRVYTQYF
>.|.|TRBJ2-6|TRBV7-2
TGTGCCAGCAGCCACACGACTGGGGCCAACGTCCTGACTTTC
CASSHTTGANVLTF
>.|.|TRBJ1-2|TRBV20-1
TGCAGTGCTAGTCCTGGGATGGGTGGCTACACCTTC
CSASPGMGGYTF
>TRBD1|.|TRBJ1-1|TRBV20-1
TGCAGTGCTAGAGATTATCGGACAGGGTTCACTGAAGCTTTCTTT
CSARDYRTGFTEAFF
>TRBD1|many|TRBJ1-2|TRBV6-6
TGTGCCAGCAGGGTACAGGGGAACTATGGCTACACCTTC
CASRVQGNYGYTF
>.|.|TRBJ2-2|TRBV6-1
TGTGCCAGCAGGCGGGACTCGAACACCGGGGAGCTGTTTTTT
CASRRDSNTGELFF
>TRBD2|many|TRBJ2-5|TRBV6-2/TRBV6-3
TGTGCCAGCAGTACCTTGACTAGCGGGAGAAGCATGGAGACCCAGTACTTC
CASSTLTSGRSMETQYF
>.|many|TRBJ2-2|TRBV5-5
TGTGCCAGCAGCGCCATTAACACCGGGGAGCTGTTTTTT
CASSAINTGELFF
>TRBD1|many|TRBJ2-7|TRBV6-5
TGTGCCAGCAGTTACTCTCGGGACAGGGGGACGGACGAGCAGTACTTC
CASSYSRDRGTDEQYF
>.|.|TRBJ2-5|TRBV7-9
TGTGCCAGCAGCTTGGGAGTGAGCGGACCTGGGGAGACCCAGTACTTC
CASSLGVSGPGETQYF
>.|many|TRBJ1-1|TRBV10-3
TGTGCCATCAGCCCGGGTTCCCTAATTGAAGCTTTCTTT
CAISPGSLIEAFF
>TRBD2|.|TRBJ2-2|TRBV20-1
TGCAGTGCTCCGGTTGGCGGGAGCGGAGCCGGGGAGCTGCTTTTT
CSAPVGGSGAGELLF
>.|many|TRBJ1-6|TRBV4-3
TGCGCCAGCAGCCAAGAGCTCGACAACGCGGGGCATTCACCCCTCCACTTT
CASSQELDNAGHSPLHF
>TRBD1|once|TRBJ1-2|TRBV7-2
TGTGCCAGCAGCTTATTACAGGGGGTTTTCTATGGCTACACCTTC
CASSLLQGVFYGYTF
>.|many|TRBJ1-1|TRBV20-1
TGCAGTGCTAGATCGGGACTCCAAGTTCGGGCTTTCTTT
CSARSGLQVRAFF
>.|many|TRBJ1-3|TRBV25-1
TGTGCCAGCAGTGAAAGCCACTCAATGGGCACCATATATTTT
CASSESHSMGTIYF
>.|.|TRBJ2-3|TRBV2
TGTGCCAGCAATCAGGGACCAGATACGCAGTATTTT
CASNQGPDTQYF
>.|many|TRBJ1-1|TRBV4-1
TGCGCCAGCAGCCAAGGGGAGACACGCGTGTGGGGCACTGAAGCTTTCTTT
CASSQGETRVWGTEAFF
>TRBD1|.|TRBJ2-6|TRBV15
TGTGCCACCAGCAGAGCTGGACAGGGGGCGAGGTTCAACGTCCTGACTTTC
CATSRAGQGARFNVLTF
>.|many|TRBJ1-3|TRBV20-1
TGCAGTGCTAGAGATCTAACAGGCGGAAACACCATATATTTT
CSARDLTGGNTIYF
>TRBD1|few|TRBJ2-2|TRBV5-4
TGTGCCAGCAGCTTGACCAGGGGGCTATCTTTCGGGGAGCTGTTTTTT
CASSLTRGLSFGELFF
>TRBD1|many|TRBJ2-6|TRBV27
TGTGCCAGCACGACAGGGGGCTTGGGCGTCCTGACTTTC
CASTTGGLGVLTF
>.|.|TRBJ1-1|TRBV27
TGTGCCAGCAGTAAGAGGAGGGTCGGGAACACTGAAGCTTTCTTT
CASSKRRVGNTEAFF
>.|.|TRBJ1-4|TRBV12-3/TRBV12-4
TGTGCCAGCAGTTGGGTCCTCGGCAGGGAAAAACTGTTTTTT
CASSWVLGREKLFF
>.|many|TRBJ1-2|TRBV2
TGTGCCAGCAGTGAGGAGGACAGACCGCTCGCTGGCTACACCTTC
CASSEEDRPLAGYTF
>.|.|TRBJ1-4|TRBV20-1
TGCAGTGCTAAGGGACTAGCGGGAGGCACATACAATGAAAAACTGTTTTTT
CSAKGLAGGTYNEKLFF
>TRBD1|.|TRBJ2-7|TRBV20-1
TGCAGTGCTAGGACAGGGATCCGGAGCTCCTACGAGCAGTACTTT
CSARTGIRSSYEQYF
>TRBD1|many|TRBJ2-7|TRBV6-6
TGTGCCAGCAGTTACTCGGACAGGAACTACGAGCAGTACTTC
CASSYSDRNYEQYF
>.|.|TRBJ2-2|TRBV5-8
TGCGCCAGCAGCCTCAATGGGGGGATGCTAACCGGGGAGCTGTTTTTT
CASSLNGGMLTGELFF